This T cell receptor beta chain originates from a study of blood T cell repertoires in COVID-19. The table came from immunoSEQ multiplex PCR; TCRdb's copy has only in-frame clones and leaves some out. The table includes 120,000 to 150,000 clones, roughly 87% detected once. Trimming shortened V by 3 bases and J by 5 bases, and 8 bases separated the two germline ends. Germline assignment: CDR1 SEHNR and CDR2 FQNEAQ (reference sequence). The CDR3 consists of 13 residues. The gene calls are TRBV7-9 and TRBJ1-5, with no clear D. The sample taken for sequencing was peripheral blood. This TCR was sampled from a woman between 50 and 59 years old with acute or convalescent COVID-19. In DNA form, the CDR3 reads TGTGCCAGCAGCTTCGGGGAACATCAGCCCCAGCATTTT. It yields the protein CASSFGEHQPQHF.